This T cell receptor beta chain was profiled in a study of blood T cell repertoires in COVID-19. Study-wide context: PBMCs, B-cell-depleted T cells, or T cells were the source of the cDNA or gDNA that made up the material.

Exposed enrollees had met someone with a PCR-confirmed or clinician-diagnosed COVID-19 case at some point within the 2 weeks before study entry. The authors' processing: It was from reference gene primer amplification that nucleated cell counts were estimated. TCRdb keeps only in-frame clones here, not all; method: immunoSEQ multiplex PCR. The D gene and trimming were derived from the DNA, and the V and J assignments and clone size from that table. The sample lists roughly 240,000 clones; roughly four fifths were seen once. The V segment lost 8 bases and the J segment 9 bases; nucleotides outside the gene matches: 12. This CDR3 region has 15 residues. Per germline, CDR1 SGHAT and CDR2 FQNNGV.

The specimen was PBMCs or T cells enriched from blood (not recorded which). The source is a woman in her thirties or forties who had been exposed to COVID-19. V is TRBV11-2 and J is TRBJ2-1; 11 nucleotides match TRBD2. The CDR3 region is CASGALSGGASEQFF. CDR3 DNA: TGTGCCAGCGGCGCCCTTAGCGGGGGGGCTAGTGAGCAGTTCTTC.